These 19 T cell receptor beta chains were sequenced from one sample in a study of shared clonotypes between healthy human individuals. The assay was immunoSEQ multiplex PCR, and TCRdb's table has in-frame clones only and misses some. This sample has millions of clones, with roughly 91% found just once. The naive CD8 subset, CD45RO-negative cells positively selected for CCR7, excluded terminally differentiated effector memory CD45RA+ cells. Sequenced material: naive CD8+ T cells from PBMCs. The source is a man between 18 and 35 years old in good health. Some clones in this sample may be carry-over from other donors' samples.

The CDR3 DNA sequence: TGTGCCAGCAGTTTCAACAGGGTACCCGGGGAGCTGTTTTTT. Residues: CASSFNRVPGELFF. The J gene is TRBJ2-2, the V gene TRBV6-5; maybe TRBD1 (6 bases). The CDR3 has 14 amino acids. The V end lost 4 bases, the J end lost 6 bases, and 12 bases lay between the germline ends. Germline V gives CDR1 MNHEY, CDR2 SVGAGI.

The chain has TRBV27 and TRBJ1-1, with D hard to call. Trimming stripped 3 bases from V and 3 bases from J, with 11 bases between. Per the germline V gene, CDR1 is MNHEY and CDR2 is SMNVEV (reference sequence). This CDR3 has 14 amino acids. DNA of the CDR3: TGTGCCAGCAGTTTTAATGCGAGGGACACTGAAGCTTTCTTT. Its translation is CASSFNARDTEAFF.

J is TRBJ2-2 and V is TRBV5-1; tentatively, D is TRBD1 (6 bases). The CDR3 runs 16 residues. Germline V gene sequence: CDR1 SGHRS, CDR2 YFSETQ. V dropped 5 bases and J dropped 1 base, with 15 bases sitting between them. CDR3 amino acids: CASRRGRDKNTGELFF. The CDR3 region has the DNA TGCGCCAGCAGGCGCGGCCGGGACAAGAACACCGGGGAGCTGTTTTTT.

The chain has TRBV28 and TRBJ1-1; unclear D gene. V was shortened by 1 base and J by 5 bases, with 14 bases between the two germline ends. The germline gives CDR1 MDHEN, CDR2 SYDVKM. The CDR3 is 15 amino acids. CDR3 coding DNA: TGTGCCAGCAGTTTATTTCTTGGGCAGACAACTGAAGCTTTCTTT. This sequence encodes CASSLFLGQTTEAFF.

The chain employs TRBV6-1 and TRBJ1-4, with a possible D match to TRBD1 (5 bases). Germline assignment: CDR1 MNHNS and CDR2 SASEGT. The CDR3 spans 15 residues. V lost 5 bases to trimming and J lost 8 bases, with 18 bases between them. Here the CDR3 DNA reads TGTGCCAGCAGTTTCCGACACACAAGGGACGAAAAACTGTTTTTT. Translating gives CASSFRHTRDEKLFF.

The V call is TRBV5-6, the J call TRBJ1-2; TRBD1 aligns across 7 bases. V dropped 4 bases and J dropped 4; count of bases not matched to a gene: 13. Looked up from germline, CDR1 is SGHDT and CDR2 is YYEEEE. The CDR3 spans 16 residues. The chain's CDR3 is CASSVSTGQLFYGYTF. The CDR3 nucleotides read TGTGCCAGCAGCGTGTCGACAGGGCAGCTTTTCTATGGCTACACCTTC.

With respect to this clone: This same CDR3 is encoded by further DNA sequences in the sample. The chain couples TRBV4-1 to TRBJ1-1; D not resolved. Germline V CDR1 and CDR2: MGHRA, YSYEKL. CDR3 size: 14 residues. V lost 1 base, J lost 11 bases, and 17 bases lay in between. CDR3 in amino acids: CASSQVEGAMGAFF. CDR3 sequence (DNA): TGCGCCAGCAGCCAAGTCGAGGGAGCCATGGGGGCTTTCTTT.

The gene calls are TRBV2 and TRBJ2-7; 10 bases fit TRBD2. Germline CDR1 reads SNHLY; CDR2 reads FYNNEI. V trimming: 0 bases; J trimming: 4 bases; junction bases outside the gene matches: 9. This CDR3 comprises 17 residues. The CDR3 region is CASSEALRAGGVYEQYF. The CDR3 coding sequence is TGTGCCAGCAGTGAAGCGCTTCGAGCGGGAGGGGTATACGAGCAGTACTTC.

This chain connects TRBV4-1 to TRBJ2-7; maybe TRBD1 (6 bases). V was shortened by 3 bases and J by 2 bases, with 11 bases between the two germline ends. The CDR3 consists of 14 residues. The germline CDR1 and CDR2 sequences are MGHRA and YSYEKL. CDR3 nucleotide sequence: TGCGCCAGCAGCCATATACAGGGTCCCTACGAGCAGTACTTC. Translated, it gives CASSHIQGPYEQYF.

The gene calls are TRBV25-1 and TRBJ1-1, with TRBD1 matching 7 bases. Trimming cost V 6 bases and J 0 bases; bases outside gene matches: 13. CDR1 and CDR2 (germline): MGHDK, SYGVNS. The CDR3 has 17 amino acids. The CDR3 DNA reads as TGTGCCAGCAGAGCCCCCTGGACAGGCGCCTTGAACACTGAAGCTTTCTTT. This encodes CASRAPWTGALNTEAFF.

The CDR3 DNA reads as TGTGCCAGCAGCTTATCGGGAAGTTACGCCTACGAGCAGTACTTC. Its translation is CASSLSGSYAYEQYF. The chain joins TRBV7-8 to TRBJ2-7; a possible D gene is TRBD2 (5 bases). The germline V gene has CDR1 SGHVS and CDR2 FQNEAQ. Between the trimmed V and J ends, which lost 2 bases and 2 bases, there was a span of 13 bases. This CDR3 contains 15 residues.

A note on this clone: This CDR3 is also generated by other DNA sequences in the sample. The chain joins TRBV9 to TRBJ1-1, with TRBD1 matching 9 bases. CDR3 length equals 15 residues. With V trimmed by 0 bases and J by 4 bases, 4 bases remained unmatched. Germline loops: CDR1 SGDLS, CDR2 YYNGEE. The CDR3 DNA follows: TGTGCCAGCAGCGTAGCCCAGACAGGGGGCACTGAAGCTTTCTTT. Translating it yields CASSVAQTGGTEAFF.

The chain joins TRBV9 to TRBJ1-2; the match to TRBD1 covers 9 bases. Germline lookup yields CDR1 SGDLS and CDR2 YYNGEE. The CDR3 has 15 amino acids. Trimming removed 3 bases from V and 6 bases from J; junction bases left unmatched: 9. The CDR3 loop reads CASSAGGQGINGYTF. The CDR3, as DNA: TGTGCCAGCAGCGCAGGGGGACAGGGAATTAATGGCTACACCTTC.

The genes are TRBV9 and TRBJ1-5, with D uncertain. Germline V gene lookup returns CDR1 SGDLS and CDR2 YYNGEE. The V end was cut by 0 bases, the J end by 3 bases, with 7 bases between. CDR3 length: 14 residues. The DNA for the CDR3 is TGTGCCAGCAGCGTAGGGGATTACAATCAGCCCCAGCATTTT. Protein sequence: CASSVGDYNQPQHF.

Note on this clone: This sample also contains other DNA sequences that code for the same CDR3. This chain joins TRBV7-3 and TRBJ2-2; tentatively, D is TRBD2 (6 bases). The CDR3 sequence is 13 residues long. Trimming shortened V by 2 bases and J by 7 bases, and 8 bases separated the two germline ends. The germline V gene encodes CDR1 SGHTA and CDR2 FQGTGA. CDR3 sequence: CASSLGGIGELFF. As DNA, the CDR3 is TGTGCCAGCAGCTTAGGAGGGATCGGGGAGCTGTTTTTT.

This chain connects TRBV11-2 to TRBJ1-1; no clear D. V dropped 7 bases and J dropped 6 bases, with 21 bases sitting between them. The CDR3 loop spans 15 amino acids. Germline CDR1 reads SGHAT; CDR2 reads FQNNGV. CDR3 DNA: TGTGCCAGCACCTCGGGCCCCCGTTCCCCCCCTGAAGCTTTCTTT. It encodes CASTSGPRSPPEAFF.

The CDR3 here is CASSPKLVPDPGELFF. CDR3 bases: TGTGCCAGCTCACCTAAACTAGTACCAGATCCCGGGGAGCTGTTTTTT. The chain is built from TRBV18 and TRBJ2-2; D might be TRBD2 (5 bases). V gave up 3 bases and J gave up 6 bases, with 17 bases separating them. CDR3 length equals 16 residues. Germline values: CDR1 KGHSH, CDR2 LQKENI.

This clone was seen more than once but under ten times. The chain combines TRBV6-5 with TRBJ2-7; D unresolved. Germline V lookup: CDR1 MNHEY, CDR2 SVGAGI. With 7 bases removed from V and 2 bases from J, the gap between germline ends came to 9 bases. The CDR3 is 12 amino acids. In DNA, the CDR3 is TGTGCCAGCATGGGCAGCACCTACGAGCAGTACTTC. Residues: CASMGSTYEQYF.

About this clone: The identical CDR3 is also encoded by other nucleotide sequences in the sample. The CDR3 DNA follows: TGTGCCAGCAGTTTAGGGGGCTCTAATGAAAAACTGTTTTTT. It encodes CASSLGGSNEKLFF. This chain links TRBV27 with TRBJ1-4, with a possible D match to TRBD1 (6 bases). The CDR3 has 14 residues. V lost 2 bases to trimming and J lost 3 bases, with 7 bases between them. Germline V gene lookup returns CDR1 MNHEY and CDR2 SMNVEV (reference sequence).